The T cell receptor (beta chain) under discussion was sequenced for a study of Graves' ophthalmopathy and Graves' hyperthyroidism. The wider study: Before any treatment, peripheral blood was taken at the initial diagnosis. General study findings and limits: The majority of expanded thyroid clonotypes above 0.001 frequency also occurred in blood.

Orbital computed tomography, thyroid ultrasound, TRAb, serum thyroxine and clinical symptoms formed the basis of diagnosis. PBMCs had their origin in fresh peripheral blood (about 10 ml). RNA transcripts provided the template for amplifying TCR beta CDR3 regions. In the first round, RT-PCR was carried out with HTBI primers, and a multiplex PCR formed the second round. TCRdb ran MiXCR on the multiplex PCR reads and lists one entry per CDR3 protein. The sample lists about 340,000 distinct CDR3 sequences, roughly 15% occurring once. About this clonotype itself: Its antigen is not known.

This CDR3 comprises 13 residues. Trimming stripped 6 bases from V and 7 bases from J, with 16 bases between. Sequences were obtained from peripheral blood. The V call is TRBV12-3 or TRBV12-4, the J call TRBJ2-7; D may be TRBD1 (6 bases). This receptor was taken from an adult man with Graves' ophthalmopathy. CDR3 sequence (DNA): TGTGCCAGCAGACCCAACAGGGTTGAAGAGCAGTACTTC. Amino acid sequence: CASRPNRVEEQYF.